This T cell receptor (beta chain) was identified during a study of T-cell memory formation after mild COVID-19. Study overall: Largely donor-specific sequence clusters came from two donors.

On this clonotype: As yet, its antigen is unknown.

Trimming left V 4 bases short and J 2 bases short, with 21 bases between. From germline, CDR1 is SGHDN and CDR2 FVKESK. The CDR3 totals 17 residues. Study results and caveats: What remained unconfirmed was the SARS-CoV-2 specificity of second-wave clones peaking on day 37.

TCRdb called the 5' RACE reads again in MiXCR, with one record for every CDR3 protein. The data contain some 200,000 distinct CDR3 sequences, over 20% of them singletons. The sample comprised PBMCs or a T cell subset sorted from them (not recorded which). V gene TRBV14 combines with J gene TRBJ2-7; D gene ambiguous. The sequence came from an adult woman who had mild COVID-19 (a few samples of this study predate the infection). Cell type and time point are not known. CDR3 DNA sequence: TGTGCCAGCAGCCTGAGTCCCTTGGTCTGGCGCGCCTACGAGCAGTACTTC. Amino acids: CASSLSPLVWRAYEQYF.